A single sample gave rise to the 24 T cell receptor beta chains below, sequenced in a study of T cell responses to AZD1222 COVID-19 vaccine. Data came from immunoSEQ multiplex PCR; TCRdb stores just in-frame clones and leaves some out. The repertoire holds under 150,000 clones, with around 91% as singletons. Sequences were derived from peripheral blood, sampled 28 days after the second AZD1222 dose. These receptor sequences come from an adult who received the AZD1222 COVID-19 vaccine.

This CDR3 reads CAISGRQNTEAFF. Here the CDR3 DNA reads TGTGCCATCAGTGGGCGACAGAACACTGAAGCTTTCTTT. The rearrangement links TRBV10-3 to TRBJ1-1; D is ambiguous. Germline-derived CDR1 and CDR2 are ENHRY and SYGVKD. There are 13 residues in the CDR3. V was clipped by 4 bases and J by 1 base, with 7 bases between them.

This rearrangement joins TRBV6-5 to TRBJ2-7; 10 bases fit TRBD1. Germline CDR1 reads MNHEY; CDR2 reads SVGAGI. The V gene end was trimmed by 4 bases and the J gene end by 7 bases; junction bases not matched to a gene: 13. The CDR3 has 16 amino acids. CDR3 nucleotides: TGTGCCAGCAGTTCCCCCCCGGGACAGGGGAGTTTGGAGCAGTACTTC. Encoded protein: CASSSPPGQGSLEQYF.

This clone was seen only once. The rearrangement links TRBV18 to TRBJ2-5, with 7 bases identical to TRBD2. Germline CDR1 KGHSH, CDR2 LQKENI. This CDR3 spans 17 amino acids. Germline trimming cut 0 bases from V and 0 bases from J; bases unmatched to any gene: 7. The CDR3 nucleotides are TGTGCCAGCTCACCACCTGCGCCTAGCGGTTACCAAGAGACCCAGTACTTC. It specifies CASSPPAPSGYQETQYF.

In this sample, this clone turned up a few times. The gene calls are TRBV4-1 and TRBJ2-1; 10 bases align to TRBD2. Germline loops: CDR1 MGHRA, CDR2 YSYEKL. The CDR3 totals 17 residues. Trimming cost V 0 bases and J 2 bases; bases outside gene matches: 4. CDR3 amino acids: CASSQEASGSPYNEQFF. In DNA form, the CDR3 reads TGCGCCAGCAGCCAAGAGGCTAGCGGGAGCCCCTACAATGAGCAGTTCTTC.

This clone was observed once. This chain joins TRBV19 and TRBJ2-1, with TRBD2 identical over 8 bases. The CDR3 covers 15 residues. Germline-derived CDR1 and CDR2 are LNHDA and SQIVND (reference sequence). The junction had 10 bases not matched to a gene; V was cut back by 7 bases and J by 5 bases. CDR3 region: CASTPAGGKHNEQFF. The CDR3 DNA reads TGTGCCAGTACCCCCGCGGGAGGCAAACACAATGAGCAGTTCTTC. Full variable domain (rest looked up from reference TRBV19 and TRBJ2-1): DGGITQSPKYLFRKEGQNVTLSCEQNLNHDAMYWYRQDPGQGLRLIYYSQIVNDFQKGDIAEGYSVSREKKESFPLTVTSAQKNPTAFYLCASTPAGGKHNEQFFGPGTRLTVL.

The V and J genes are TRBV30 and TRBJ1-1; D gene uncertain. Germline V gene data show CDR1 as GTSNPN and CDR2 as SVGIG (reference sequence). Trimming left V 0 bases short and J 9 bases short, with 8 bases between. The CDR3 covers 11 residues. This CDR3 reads CAWSVGQKAFF. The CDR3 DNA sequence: TGTGCCTGGAGTGTCGGTCAGAAAGCTTTCTTT.

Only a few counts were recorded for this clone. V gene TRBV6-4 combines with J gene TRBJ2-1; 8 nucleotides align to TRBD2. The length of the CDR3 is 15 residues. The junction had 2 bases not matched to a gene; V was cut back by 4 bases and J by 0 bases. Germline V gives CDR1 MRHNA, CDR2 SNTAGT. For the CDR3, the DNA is TGTGCCAGCAGTGGTACTAGCGGCTCCTACAATGAGCAGTTCTTC. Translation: CASSGTSGSYNEQFF.

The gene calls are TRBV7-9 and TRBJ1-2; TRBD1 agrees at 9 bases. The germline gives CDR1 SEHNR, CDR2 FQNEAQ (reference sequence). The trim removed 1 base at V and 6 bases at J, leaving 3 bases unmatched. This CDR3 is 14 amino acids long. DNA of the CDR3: TGTGCCAGCAGCTTAGGGACAGGGGAGGATGGCTACACCTTC. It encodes CASSLGTGEDGYTF.

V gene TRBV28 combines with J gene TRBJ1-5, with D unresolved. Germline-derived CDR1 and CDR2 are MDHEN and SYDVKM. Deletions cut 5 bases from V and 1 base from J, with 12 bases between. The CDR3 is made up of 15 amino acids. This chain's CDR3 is CASSLAGVSNQPQHF. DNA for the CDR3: TGTGCCAGCAGTCTGGCCGGGGTAAGCAATCAGCCCCAGCATTTT.

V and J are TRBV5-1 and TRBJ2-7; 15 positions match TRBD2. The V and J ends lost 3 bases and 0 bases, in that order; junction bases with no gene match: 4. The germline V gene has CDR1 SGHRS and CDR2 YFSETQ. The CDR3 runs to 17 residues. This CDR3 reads CASSSGLAGGLSYEQYF. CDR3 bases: TGCGCCAGCAGCTCGGGACTAGCGGGAGGTCTCTCCTACGAGCAGTACTTC.

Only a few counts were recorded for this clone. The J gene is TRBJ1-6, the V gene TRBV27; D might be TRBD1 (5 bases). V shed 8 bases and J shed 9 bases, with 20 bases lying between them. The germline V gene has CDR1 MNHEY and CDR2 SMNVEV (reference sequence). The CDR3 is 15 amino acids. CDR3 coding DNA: TGTGCCAGCGCCGGGGCCAGGACCCAAGGTTCACCCCTCCACTTT. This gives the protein CASAGARTQGSPLHF.

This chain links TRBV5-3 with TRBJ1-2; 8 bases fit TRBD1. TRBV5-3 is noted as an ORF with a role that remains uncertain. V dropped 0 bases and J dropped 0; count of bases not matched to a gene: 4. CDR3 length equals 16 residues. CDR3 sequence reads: CARSLVRDRPNYGYTF. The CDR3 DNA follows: TGTGCCAGAAGCTTGGTAAGGGACAGGCCTAACTATGGCTACACCTTC.

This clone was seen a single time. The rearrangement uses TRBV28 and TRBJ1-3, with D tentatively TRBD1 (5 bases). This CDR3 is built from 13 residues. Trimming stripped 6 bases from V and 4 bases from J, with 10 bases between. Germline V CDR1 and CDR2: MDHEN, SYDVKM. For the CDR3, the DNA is TGTGCCAGCAGAAGGGACGGCGGAAACACCATATATTTT. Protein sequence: CASRRDGGNTIYF.

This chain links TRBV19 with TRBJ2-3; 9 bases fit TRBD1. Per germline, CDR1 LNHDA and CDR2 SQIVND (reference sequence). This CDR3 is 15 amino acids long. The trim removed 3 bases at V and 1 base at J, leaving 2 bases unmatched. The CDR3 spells CASSIRQGGTDTQYF. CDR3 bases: TGTGCCAGTAGTATTCGACAGGGGGGCACAGATACGCAGTATTTT.

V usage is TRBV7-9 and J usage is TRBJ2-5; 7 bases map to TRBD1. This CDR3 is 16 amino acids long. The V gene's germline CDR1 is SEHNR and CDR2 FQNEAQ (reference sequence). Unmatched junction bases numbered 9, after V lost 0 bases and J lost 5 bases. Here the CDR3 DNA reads TGTGCCAGCAGCTTAGCTGGACAGGCGGTGTGGGAGACCCAGTACTTC. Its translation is CASSLAGQAVWETQYF.

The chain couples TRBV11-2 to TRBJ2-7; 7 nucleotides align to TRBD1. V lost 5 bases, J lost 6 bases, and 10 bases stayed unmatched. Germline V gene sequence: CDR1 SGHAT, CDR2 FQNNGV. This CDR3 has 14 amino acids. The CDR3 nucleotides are TGTGCCAGCAGCCAACCCGGGACAGTTGGCGAGCAGTACTTC. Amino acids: CASSQPGTVGEQYF.

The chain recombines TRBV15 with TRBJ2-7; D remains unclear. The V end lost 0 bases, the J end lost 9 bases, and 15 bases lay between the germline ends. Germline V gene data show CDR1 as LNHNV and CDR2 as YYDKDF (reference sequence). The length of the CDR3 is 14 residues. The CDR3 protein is CATSRDREAIGQYF. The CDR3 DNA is TGTGCCACCAGCAGAGACCGAGAAGCTATAGGGCAGTACTTC.

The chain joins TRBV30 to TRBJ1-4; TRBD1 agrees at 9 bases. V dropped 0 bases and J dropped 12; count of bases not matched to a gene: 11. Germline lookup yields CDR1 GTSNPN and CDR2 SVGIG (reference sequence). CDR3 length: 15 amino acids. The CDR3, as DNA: TGTGCCTGGAGTGTTGGACAGGGGATAGGAGGGGAACTGTTTTTT. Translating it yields CAWSVGQGIGGELFF.

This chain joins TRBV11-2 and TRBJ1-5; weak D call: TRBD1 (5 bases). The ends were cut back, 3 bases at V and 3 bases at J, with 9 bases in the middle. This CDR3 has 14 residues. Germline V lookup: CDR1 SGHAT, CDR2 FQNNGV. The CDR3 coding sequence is TGTGCCAGCAGCTTTGGGGGAGACAATCAGCCCCAGCATTTT. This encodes CASSFGGDNQPQHF.

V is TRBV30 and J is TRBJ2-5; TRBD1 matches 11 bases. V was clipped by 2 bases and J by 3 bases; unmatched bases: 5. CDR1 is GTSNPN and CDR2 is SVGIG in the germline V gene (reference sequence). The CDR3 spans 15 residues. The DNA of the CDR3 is TGTGCCTGGAGTCCCCCGGGACAGGGGGAAGAGACCCAGTACTTC. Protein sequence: CAWSPPGQGEETQYF.

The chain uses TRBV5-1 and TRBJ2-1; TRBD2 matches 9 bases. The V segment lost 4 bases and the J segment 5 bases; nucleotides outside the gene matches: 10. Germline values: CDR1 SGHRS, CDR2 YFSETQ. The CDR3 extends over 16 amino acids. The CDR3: CASSPAGTSSDNEQFF. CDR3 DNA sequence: TGCGCCAGCAGCCCCGCCGGGACTAGCTCGGACAATGAGCAGTTCTTC.

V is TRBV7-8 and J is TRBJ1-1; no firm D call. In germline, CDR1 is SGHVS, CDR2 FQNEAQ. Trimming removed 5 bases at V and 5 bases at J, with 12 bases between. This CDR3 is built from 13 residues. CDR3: CASSLGWETEAFF. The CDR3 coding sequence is TGTGCCAGCAGCCTCGGCTGGGAGACTGAAGCTTTCTTT.

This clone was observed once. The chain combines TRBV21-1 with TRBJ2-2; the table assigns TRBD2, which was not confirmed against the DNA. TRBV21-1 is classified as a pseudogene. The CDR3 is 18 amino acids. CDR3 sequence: CASSKGPGTSGRPGELFF. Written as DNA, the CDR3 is TGTGCCAGCAGCAAAGGCCCCGGGACTAGCGGGAGGCCCGGGGAGCTGTTTTTT.

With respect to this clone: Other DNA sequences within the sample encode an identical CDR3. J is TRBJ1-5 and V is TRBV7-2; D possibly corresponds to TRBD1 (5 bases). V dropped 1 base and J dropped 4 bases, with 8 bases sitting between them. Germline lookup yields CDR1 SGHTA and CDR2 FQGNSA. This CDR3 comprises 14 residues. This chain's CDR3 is CASSLERGNQPQHF. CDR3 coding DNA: TGTGCCAGCAGCTTAGAGAGGGGAAATCAGCCCCAGCATTTT. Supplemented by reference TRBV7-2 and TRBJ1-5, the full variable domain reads GAGVSQSPSNKVTEKGKDVELRCDPISGHTALYWYRQSLGQGLEFLIYFQGNSAPDKSGLPSDRFSAERTGGSVSTLTIQRTQQEDSAVYLCASSLERGNQPQHFGDGTRLSIL.